The rows below give T cell receptor beta chains drawn from one sample of a study of blood T cell repertoires in COVID-19. The table came from immunoSEQ multiplex PCR; TCRdb's copy has only in-frame clones and leaves some out. The data contain about 110,000 clones, approximately 80% of them singletons. Sequencing was carried out using peripheral blood. These receptors all come from a woman between 70 and 85 years old with acute or convalescent COVID-19. The CDR3 runs from the conserved cysteine through the conserved F or W. A D gene is named only where the DNA matches it firmly. Part of the rows lack a size; the others show once, few, many or a class for expanded clones.

D: NA
length: 13
J: TRBJ2-3
size: NA
V: TRBV30
DNA: TGTGCCTGGAGTGGAGAAATATTGGATACGCAGTATTTT
CDR3: CAWSGEILDTQYF

D: TRBD2
length: 15
J: TRBJ2-5
size: NA
V: TRBV28
DNA: TGTGCCAGCAGGCTAGCGGGAGGCCGCCAAGAGACCCAGTACTTC
CDR3: CASRLAGGRQETQYF

D: NA
length: 14
J: TRBJ2-7
size: NA
V: TRBV28
DNA: TGTGCCAGCAGTGCTGGGACTTCCCTTTACGAGCAGTACTTC
CDR3: CASSAGTSLYEQYF

D: TRBD1
length: 15
J: TRBJ1-5
size: NA
V: TRBV28
DNA: TGTGCCAGCAGTTCGGGACAGGGGATGATACAGCCCCAGCATTTT
CDR3: CASSSGQGMIQPQHF

D: TRBD1
length: 15
J: TRBJ2-7
size: once
V: TRBV28
DNA: TGTGCCAGCAGTTTTCCTACAGGGGGCGCCTACGAGCAGTACTTC
CDR3: CASSFPTGGAYEQYF

D: NA
length: 16
J: TRBJ2-2
size: NA
V: TRBV2
DNA: TGTGCCAGCAGTGAGAGGGGACTTCAGAACACCGGGGAGCTGTTTTTT
CDR3: CASSERGLQNTGELFF

D: NA
length: 14
J: TRBJ1-2
size: few
V: TRBV5-1
DNA: TGCGCCAGCAGCACTTCCTTGGCCGGGGATGGCTACACCTTC
CDR3: CASSTSLAGDGYTF

D: NA
length: 11
J: TRBJ2-7
size: NA
V: TRBV14
DNA: TGTGCCAGCAGCCTCCAGGGGGAGCAGTACTTC
CDR3: CASSLQGEQYF

D: TRBD2
length: 16
J: TRBJ2-5
size: NA
V: TRBV18
DNA: TGTGCCAGCTCACGGCTAAGCGGGGGGACCCAAGAGACCCAGTACTTC
CDR3: CASSRLSGGTQETQYF

D: NA
length: 13
J: TRBJ1-2
size: NA
V: TRBV7-9
DNA: TGTGCCAGCAGCTTCAGGGCAAACTATGGCTACACCTTC
CDR3: CASSFRANYGYTF

D: TRBD1
length: 14
J: TRBJ2-5
size: NA
V: TRBV5-6
DNA: TGTGCCAGCAGCTTTGGACAGGGCACGGGGACCCAGTACTTC
CDR3: CASSFGQGTGTQYF

D: TRBD2
length: 14
J: TRBJ2-1
size: NA
V: TRBV2
DNA: TGTGCCAGCAAGGGAACTAGCGGTCCCAATGAGCAGTTCTTC
CDR3: CASKGTSGPNEQFF

D: TRBD2
length: 14
J: TRBJ2-1
size: NA
V: TRBV6-5
DNA: TGTGCCAGCTCGTTAGCGGGGGGCTACAATGAGCAGTTCTTC
CDR3: CASSLAGGYNEQFF

D: TRBD2
length: 16
J: TRBJ2-3
size: NA
V: TRBV5-1
DNA: TGCGCCAGCAGCTTGGACGGGGGAGGGGGCACAGATACGCAGTATTTT
CDR3: CASSLDGGGGTDTQYF

D: NA
length: 14
J: TRBJ2-3
size: NA
V: TRBV5-1
DNA: TGCGCCAGCAGCTTGGTACCGGGTCCAGATACGCAGTATTTT
CDR3: CASSLVPGPDTQYF

D: TRBD1
length: 13
J: TRBJ1-1
size: once
V: TRBV12-5
DNA: TGTGCTAGTGGTCCCTCTTCAGGGGGTGAAGCTTTCTTT
CDR3: CASGPSSGGEAFF

D: TRBD1
length: 15
J: TRBJ1-5
size: NA
V: TRBV19
DNA: TGTGCCAGTCGGGACAGGGGACCTTACAATCAGCCCCAGCATTTT
CDR3: CASRDRGPYNQPQHF

D: TRBD1
length: 14
J: TRBJ2-1
size: NA
V: TRBV19
DNA: TGTGCCAGTAGTATAACAGGGGGGCTCGGTGAGCAGTTCTTC
CDR3: CASSITGGLGEQFF

D: NA
length: 14
J: TRBJ2-2
size: NA
V: TRBV2
DNA: TGTGCCAGCAAACCCGGTGATAACACCGGGGAGCTGTTTTTT
CDR3: CASKPGDNTGELFF

D: NA
length: 12
J: TRBJ2-1
size: NA
V: TRBV6-2/TRBV6-3
DNA: TGTGCCAGCAGTTACTCAGGGGGTGAGCAGTTCTTC
CDR3: CASSYSGGEQFF

D: NA
length: 15
J: TRBJ2-5
size: few
V: TRBV5-4
DNA: TGTGCCAGCAGCGCTAGCGTGGTAAACGACGAGACCCAGTACTTC
CDR3: CASSASVVNDETQYF

D: TRBD1
length: 17
J: TRBJ1-2
size: NA
V: TRBV19
DNA: TGTGCCAGTAGTATATTGTCTAACAGGGGGTGGAACTATGGCTACACCTTC
CDR3: CASSILSNRGWNYGYTF

D: NA
length: 14
J: TRBJ2-3
size: NA
V: TRBV5-1
DNA: TGCGCCAGCACCCATCTAGACCCCACAGATACGCAGTATTTT
CDR3: CASTHLDPTDTQYF

D: NA
length: 14
J: TRBJ1-6
size: few
V: TRBV19
DNA: TGTGCCAGTAGTATTGAGGGCCGAAATTCACCCCTCCACTTT
CDR3: CASSIEGRNSPLHF

D: NA
length: 17
J: TRBJ1-3
size: NA
V: TRBV24-1
DNA: TGTGCCACCAGTGATTTGGGGGGGTTTGACTCTGGAAACACCATATATTTT
CDR3: CATSDLGGFDSGNTIYF

D: TRBD2
length: 14
J: TRBJ2-7
size: NA
V: TRBV28
DNA: TGTGCCAGCAGTTTCGGGGGGTTCGCCTACGAGCAGTACTTC
CDR3: CASSFGGFAYEQYF

D: TRBD1
length: 14
J: TRBJ1-4
size: NA
V: TRBV19
DNA: TGTGCCAGTAGTAAGGGACAGACGAATGAAAAACTGTTTTTT
CDR3: CASSKGQTNEKLFF

D: NA
length: 15
J: TRBJ2-7
size: NA
V: TRBV4-1
DNA: TGCGCCAGCAGCCACGACTCCACTAGCTCCTACGAGCAGTACTTC
CDR3: CASSHDSTSSYEQYF